This is a list of T cell receptor beta chains from one sample in a study of CXCR3-negative and CXCR3-positive naive CD8 T cells. TCRdb reworked the 5' RACE reads into one entry per CDR3 protein, no DNA. The sample holds about 130,000 distinct CDR3 sequences. The sample comprised naive CXCR3- CD8+ T cells from blood. Every receptor here comes from a human donor in good health. Some clones in this sample may be carry-over from other donors' samples. Each CDR3 is given with its conserved first and last residue. Fields, in order: J gene, V gene, CDR3 protein.

TRBJ2-3 | TRBV10-3 | CAISGYSGGSTDTQYF
TRBJ2-7 | TRBV12-3/TRBV12-4 | CASSLAQGTEKYF
TRBJ2-7 | TRBV12-3/TRBV12-4 | CASSLGGTEQYF
TRBJ2-7 | TRBV13 | CASSRQNYEQYF
TRBJ2-7 | TRBV7-9 | CASSLEIRLNSYEQYF
TRBJ2-1 | TRBV7-3 | CASSLTGLAGDYEQFF
TRBJ1-1 | TRBV10-3 | CAISELMGPTGEAFF
TRBJ2-1 | TRBV29-1 | CSVEDEGTTDINEQFF
TRBJ2-7 | TRBV12-3/TRBV12-4 | CASSPVTSDEQYF
TRBJ1-1 | TRBV5-4 | CASSLGRVNTEAFF
TRBJ2-3 | TRBV7-2 | CASSLYLAGGRDHTDTQYF
TRBJ2-7 | TRBV3-1 | CASSQYKVGHSYEQYF
TRBJ2-5 | TRBV3-1 | CASSQGLAVQETQYF
TRBJ2-3 | TRBV27 | CASSRISTDTQYF
TRBJ2-3 | TRBV7-2 | CASSHTSWGTDTQYF
TRBJ2-2 | TRBV7-3 | CASSLDGTARDTGELFF